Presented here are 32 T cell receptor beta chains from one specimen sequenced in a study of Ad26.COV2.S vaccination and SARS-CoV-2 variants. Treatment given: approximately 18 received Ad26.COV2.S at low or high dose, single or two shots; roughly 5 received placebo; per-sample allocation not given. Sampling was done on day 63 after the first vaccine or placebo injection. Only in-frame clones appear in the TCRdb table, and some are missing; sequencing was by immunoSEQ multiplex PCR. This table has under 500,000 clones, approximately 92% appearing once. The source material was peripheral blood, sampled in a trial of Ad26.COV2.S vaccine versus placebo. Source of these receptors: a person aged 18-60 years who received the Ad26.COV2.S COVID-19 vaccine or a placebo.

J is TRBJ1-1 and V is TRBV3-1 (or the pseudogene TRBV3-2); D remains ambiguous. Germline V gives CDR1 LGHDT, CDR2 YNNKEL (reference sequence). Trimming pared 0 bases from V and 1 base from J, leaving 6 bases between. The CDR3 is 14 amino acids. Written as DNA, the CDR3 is TGTGCCAGCAGCCAAGAACTCGGGAACACTGAAGCTTTCTTT. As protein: CASSQELGNTEAFF.

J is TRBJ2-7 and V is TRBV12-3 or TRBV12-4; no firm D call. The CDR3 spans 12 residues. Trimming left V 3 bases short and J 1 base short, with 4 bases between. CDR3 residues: CASSFRSYEQYF. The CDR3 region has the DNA TGTGCCAGCAGTTTCAGGTCCTACGAGCAGTACTTC.

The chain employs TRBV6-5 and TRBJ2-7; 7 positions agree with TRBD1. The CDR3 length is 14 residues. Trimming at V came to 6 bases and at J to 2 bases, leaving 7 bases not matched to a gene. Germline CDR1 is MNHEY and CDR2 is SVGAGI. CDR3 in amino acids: CASSLGQSTYEQYF. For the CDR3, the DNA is TGTGCCAGCAGCCTGGGACAGTCCACCTACGAGCAGTACTTC.

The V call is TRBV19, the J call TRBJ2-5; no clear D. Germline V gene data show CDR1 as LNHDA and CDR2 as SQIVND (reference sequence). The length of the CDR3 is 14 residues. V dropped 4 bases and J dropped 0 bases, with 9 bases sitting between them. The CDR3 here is CASSNDGYQETQYF. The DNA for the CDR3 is TGTGCCAGTAGTAATGACGGGTACCAAGAGACCCAGTACTTC. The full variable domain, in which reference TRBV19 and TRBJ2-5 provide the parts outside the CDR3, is DGGITQSPKYLFRKEGQNVTLSCEQNLNHDAMYWYRQDPGQGLRLIYYSQIVNDFQKGDIAEGYSVSREKKESFPLTVTSAQKNPTAFYLCASSNDGYQETQYFGPGTRLLVL.

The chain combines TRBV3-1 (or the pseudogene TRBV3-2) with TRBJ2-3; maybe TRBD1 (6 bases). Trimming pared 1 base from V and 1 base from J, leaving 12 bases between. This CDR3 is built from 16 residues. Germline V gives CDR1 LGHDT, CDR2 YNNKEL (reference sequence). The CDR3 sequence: CASSQGQALGTDTQYF. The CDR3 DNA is TGTGCCAGCAGCCAAGGACAGGCCCTCGGCACAGATACGCAGTATTTT.

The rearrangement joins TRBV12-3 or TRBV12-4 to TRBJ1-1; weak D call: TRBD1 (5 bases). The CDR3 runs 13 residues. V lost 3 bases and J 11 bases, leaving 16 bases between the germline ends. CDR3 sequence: CASSFGRTRLAFF. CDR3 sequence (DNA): TGTGCCAGCAGTTTTGGTAGGACACGACTGGCTTTCTTT.

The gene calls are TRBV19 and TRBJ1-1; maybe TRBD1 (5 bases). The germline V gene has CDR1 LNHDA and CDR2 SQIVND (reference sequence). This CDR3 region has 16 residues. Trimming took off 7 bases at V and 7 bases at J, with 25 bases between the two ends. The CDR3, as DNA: TGTGCCAGTACTCCCCCAGGGAAACCTATTTTTCATGAAGCTTTCTTT. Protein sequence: CASTPPGKPIFHEAFF.

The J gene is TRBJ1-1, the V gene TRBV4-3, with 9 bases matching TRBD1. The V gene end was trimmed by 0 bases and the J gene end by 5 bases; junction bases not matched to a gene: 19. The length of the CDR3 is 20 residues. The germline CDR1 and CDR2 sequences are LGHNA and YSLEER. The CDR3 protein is CASSQEGSGTGLPMWTEAFF. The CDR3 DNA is TGCGCCAGCAGCCAAGAGGGATCCGGGACAGGGTTACCCATGTGGACTGAAGCTTTCTTT.

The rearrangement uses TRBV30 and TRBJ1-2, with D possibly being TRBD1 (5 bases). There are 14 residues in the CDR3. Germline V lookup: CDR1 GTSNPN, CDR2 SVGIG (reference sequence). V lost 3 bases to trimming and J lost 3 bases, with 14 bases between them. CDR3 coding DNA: TGTGCCTGGAGACTAAGGAGGGGCCACTATGGCTACACCTTC. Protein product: CAWRLRRGHYGYTF. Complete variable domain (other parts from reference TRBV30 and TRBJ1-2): SQTIHQWPATLVQPVGSPLSLECTVEGTSNPNLYWYRQAAGRGLQLLFYSVGIGQISSEVPQNLSASRPQDRQFILSSKKLLLSDSGFYLCAWRLRRGHYGYTFGSGTRLTVV.

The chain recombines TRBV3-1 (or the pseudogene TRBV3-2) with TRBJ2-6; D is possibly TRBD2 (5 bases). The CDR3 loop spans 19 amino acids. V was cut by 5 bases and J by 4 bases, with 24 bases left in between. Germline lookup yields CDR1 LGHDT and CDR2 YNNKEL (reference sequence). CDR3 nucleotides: TGTGCCAGCAGCACCCGGAGCCCATACGGGGTGAGCGGGGCCAACGTCCTGACTTTC. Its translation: CASSTRSPYGVSGANVLTF.

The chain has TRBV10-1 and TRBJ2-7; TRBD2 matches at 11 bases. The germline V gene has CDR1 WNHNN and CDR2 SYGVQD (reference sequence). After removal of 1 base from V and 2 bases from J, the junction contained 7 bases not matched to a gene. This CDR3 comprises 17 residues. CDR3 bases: TGCGCCAGCAGTGAGTTCCTAGCGGGGGGCCCGCCCTACGAGCAGTACTTC. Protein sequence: CASSEFLAGGPPYEQYF.

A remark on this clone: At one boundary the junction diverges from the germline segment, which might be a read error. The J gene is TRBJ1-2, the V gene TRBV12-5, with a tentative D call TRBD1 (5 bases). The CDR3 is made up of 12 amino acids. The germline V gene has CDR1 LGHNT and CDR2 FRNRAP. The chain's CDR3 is CAGGFAQGGYTF. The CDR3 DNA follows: TGTGCTGGTGGTTTTGCCCAGGGTGGCTACACCTTC.

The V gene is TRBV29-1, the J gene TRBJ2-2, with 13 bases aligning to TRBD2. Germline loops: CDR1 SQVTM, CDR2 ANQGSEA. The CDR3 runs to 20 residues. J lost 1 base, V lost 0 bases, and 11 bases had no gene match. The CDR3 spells CSVEEGVFGTSGVNTGELFF. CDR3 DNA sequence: TGCAGCGTTGAAGAAGGGGTGTTTGGGACTAGCGGGGTGAACACCGGGGAGCTGTTTTTT.

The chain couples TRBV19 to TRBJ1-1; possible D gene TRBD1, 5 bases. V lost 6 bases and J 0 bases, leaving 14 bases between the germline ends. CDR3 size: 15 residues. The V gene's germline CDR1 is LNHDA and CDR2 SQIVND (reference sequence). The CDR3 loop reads CASSRPGGLNTEAFF. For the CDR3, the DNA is TGTGCCAGTAGCCGCCCGGGGGGACTGAACACTGAAGCTTTCTTT.

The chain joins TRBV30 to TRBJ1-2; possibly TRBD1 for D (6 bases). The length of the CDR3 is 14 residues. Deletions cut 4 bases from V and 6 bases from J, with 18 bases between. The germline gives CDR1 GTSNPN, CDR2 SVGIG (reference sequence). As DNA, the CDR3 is TGTGCCTGGATCGGGGGGCTTGTTATGGATGGCTACACCTTC. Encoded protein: CAWIGGLVMDGYTF.

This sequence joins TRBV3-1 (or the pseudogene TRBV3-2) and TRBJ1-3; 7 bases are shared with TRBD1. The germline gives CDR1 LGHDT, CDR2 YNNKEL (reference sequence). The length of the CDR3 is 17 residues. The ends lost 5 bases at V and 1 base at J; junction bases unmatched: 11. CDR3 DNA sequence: TGTGCCAGCAGCTCCTTGACAGGGAAAGGTTCTGGAAACACCATATATTTT. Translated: CASSSLTGKGSGNTIYF.

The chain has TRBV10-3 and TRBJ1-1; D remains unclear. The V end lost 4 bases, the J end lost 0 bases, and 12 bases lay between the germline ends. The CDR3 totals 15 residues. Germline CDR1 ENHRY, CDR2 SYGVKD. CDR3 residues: CAISAPGGLNTEAFF. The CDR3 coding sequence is TGTGCCATCAGTGCCCCGGGCGGACTGAACACTGAAGCTTTCTTT.

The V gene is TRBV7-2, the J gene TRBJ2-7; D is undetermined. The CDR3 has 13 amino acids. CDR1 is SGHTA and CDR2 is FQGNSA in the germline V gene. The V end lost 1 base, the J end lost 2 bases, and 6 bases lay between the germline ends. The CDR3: CASSLVQAYEQYF. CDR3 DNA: TGTGCCAGCAGCTTAGTCCAGGCCTACGAGCAGTACTTC.

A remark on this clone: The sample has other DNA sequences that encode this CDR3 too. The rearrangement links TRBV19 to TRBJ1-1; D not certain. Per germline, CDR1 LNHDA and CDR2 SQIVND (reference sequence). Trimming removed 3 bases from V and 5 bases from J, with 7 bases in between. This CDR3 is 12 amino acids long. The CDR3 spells CASSIGRTEAFF. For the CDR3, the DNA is TGTGCCAGTAGTATCGGGCGTACTGAAGCTTTCTTT.

The CDR3 loop is CASSQWTGNTGELFF. The CDR3, as DNA: TGCGCCAGCAGCCAGTGGACGGGGAACACCGGGGAGCTGTTTTTT. V is TRBV4-1 and J is TRBJ2-2; D gene unclear. Trimming stripped 3 bases from V and 1 base from J, with 9 bases between. In germline, CDR1 is MGHRA, CDR2 YSYEKL. This CDR3 is 15 amino acids long.

CDR3 amino acids: CAISTQGASNQPQHF. The CDR3 coding sequence is TGTGCCATCAGTACACAGGGGGCTAGCAATCAGCCCCAGCATTTT. The rearrangement links TRBV10-3 to TRBJ1-5; 9 nucleotides agree with TRBD1. Germline V CDR1 and CDR2: ENHRY, SYGVKD. With V trimmed by 5 bases and J by 0 bases, 2 bases remained unmatched. This CDR3 has 15 residues.

The CDR3 region is CAIRNDREALYEQYF. CDR3 nucleotides: TGTGCCATCAGAAACGACAGGGAGGCGCTCTACGAGCAGTACTTC. The chain carries TRBV10-3 and TRBJ2-7; D is possibly TRBD1 (7 bases). The CDR3 is 15 residues long. With 6 bases removed from V and 3 bases from J, the gap between germline ends came to 18 bases. From germline, CDR1 is ENHRY and CDR2 SYGVKD.

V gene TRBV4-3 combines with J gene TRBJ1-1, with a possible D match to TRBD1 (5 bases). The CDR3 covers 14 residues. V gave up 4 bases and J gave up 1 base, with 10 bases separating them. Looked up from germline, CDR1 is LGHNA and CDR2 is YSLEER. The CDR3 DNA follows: TGCGCCAGCAGCCTGTGGGGGGAGAACACTGAAGCTTTCTTT. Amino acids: CASSLWGENTEAFF.

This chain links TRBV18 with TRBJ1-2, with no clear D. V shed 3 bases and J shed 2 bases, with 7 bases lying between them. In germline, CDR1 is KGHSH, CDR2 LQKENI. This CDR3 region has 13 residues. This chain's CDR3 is CASSPEWNYGYTF. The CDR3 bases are TGTGCCAGCTCACCCGAATGGAACTATGGCTACACCTTC. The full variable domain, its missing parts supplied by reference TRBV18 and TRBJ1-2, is NAGVMQNPRHLVRRRGQEARLRCSPMKGHSHVYWYRQLPEEGLKFMVYLQKENIIDESGMPKERFSAEFPKEGPSILRIQQVVRGDSAAYFCASSPEWNYGYTFGSGTRLTVV.

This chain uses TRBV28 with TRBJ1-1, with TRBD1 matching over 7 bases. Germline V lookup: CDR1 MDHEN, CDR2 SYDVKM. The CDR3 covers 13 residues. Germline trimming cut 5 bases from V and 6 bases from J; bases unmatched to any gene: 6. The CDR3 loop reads CASSPGQAPEAFF. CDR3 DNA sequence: TGTGCCAGCAGTCCAGGACAGGCCCCTGAAGCTTTCTTT. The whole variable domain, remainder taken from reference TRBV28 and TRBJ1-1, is DVKVTQSSRYLVKRTGEKVFLECVQDMDHENMFWYRQDPGLGLRLIYFSYDVKMKEKGDIPEGYSVSREKKERFSLILESASTNQTSMYLCASSPGQAPEAFFGQGTRLTVV.

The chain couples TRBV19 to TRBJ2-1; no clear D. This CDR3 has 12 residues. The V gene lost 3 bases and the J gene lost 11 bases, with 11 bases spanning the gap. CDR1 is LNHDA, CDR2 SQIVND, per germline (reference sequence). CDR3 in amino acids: CASSIHLSQQFF. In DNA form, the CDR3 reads TGTGCCAGTAGTATCCACCTGTCTCAGCAGTTCTTC.

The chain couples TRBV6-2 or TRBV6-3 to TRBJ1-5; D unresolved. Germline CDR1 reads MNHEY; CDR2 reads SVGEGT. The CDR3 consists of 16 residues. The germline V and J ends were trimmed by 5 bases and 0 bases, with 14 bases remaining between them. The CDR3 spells CASSRTAKSSNQPQHF. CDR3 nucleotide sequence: TGTGCCAGCAGTCGTACGGCCAAGAGTAGCAATCAGCCCCAGCATTTT.

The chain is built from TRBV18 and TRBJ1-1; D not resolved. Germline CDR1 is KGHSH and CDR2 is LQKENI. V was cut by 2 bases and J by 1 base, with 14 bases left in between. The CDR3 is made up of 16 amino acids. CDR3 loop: CASSPRNTPGNTEAFF. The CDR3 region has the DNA TGTGCCAGCTCACCAAGGAACACCCCCGGGAACACTGAAGCTTTCTTT.

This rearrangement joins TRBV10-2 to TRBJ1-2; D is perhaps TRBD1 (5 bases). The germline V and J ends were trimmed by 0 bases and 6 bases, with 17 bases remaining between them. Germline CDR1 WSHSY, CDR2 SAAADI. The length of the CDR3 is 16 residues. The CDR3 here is CASSESQGTEMDGYTF. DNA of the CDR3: TGCGCCAGCAGTGAGTCTCAGGGTACCGAAATGGATGGCTACACCTTC.

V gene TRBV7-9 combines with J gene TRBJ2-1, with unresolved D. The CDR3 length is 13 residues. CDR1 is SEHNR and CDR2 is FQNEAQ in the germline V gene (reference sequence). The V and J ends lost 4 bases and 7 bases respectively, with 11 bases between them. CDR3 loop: CASSSRITNEQFF. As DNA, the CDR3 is TGTGCCAGCAGCTCGCGTATCACAAATGAGCAGTTCTTC.

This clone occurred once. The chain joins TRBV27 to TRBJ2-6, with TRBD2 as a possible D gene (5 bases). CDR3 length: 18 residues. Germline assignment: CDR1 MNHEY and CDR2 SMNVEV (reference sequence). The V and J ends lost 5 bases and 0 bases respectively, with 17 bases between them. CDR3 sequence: CASSSPTQRASGANVLTF. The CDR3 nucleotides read TGTGCCAGCAGTAGTCCCACCCAGAGGGCCTCTGGGGCCAACGTCCTGACTTTC.

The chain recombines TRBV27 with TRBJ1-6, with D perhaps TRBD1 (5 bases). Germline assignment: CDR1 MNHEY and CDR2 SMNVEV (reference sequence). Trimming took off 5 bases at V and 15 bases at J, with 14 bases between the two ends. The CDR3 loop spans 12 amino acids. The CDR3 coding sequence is TGTGCCAGCAGTATACTGAGGGGATTCCTCCACTTT. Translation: CASSILRGFLHF.